This T cell receptor beta chain was recorded in a study of T cells in Graves' hyperthyroidism and ophthalmopathy. Clinical symptoms, serum thyroxine, TRAb, thyroid ultrasound and orbital computed tomography established diagnosis. Using RNA transcripts as the source, TCR beta CDR3 regions were amplified. An initial round of RT-PCR targeting the TCR CDR3 relied on the HTBI primer set. MiXCR was run by TCRdb on the multiplex PCR reads, yielding one entry per CDR3 protein. The table records more than 500,000 distinct CDR3 sequences, over 45% of them present only once. Germline V gene lookup returns CDR1 LNHDA and CDR2 SQIVND (reference sequence). This CDR3 spans 14 amino acids. J gave up 3 bases and V 3 bases, and 3 bases lay outside the gene matches. With respect to this clonotype: The antigen remains unidentified.

Findings and caveats of the study: Ophthalmopathy could be told apart from stable hyperthyroidism with a 13 V-J model.

The specimen sequenced was peripheral blood or thyroid tissue (not recorded which). The chain recombines TRBV19 with TRBJ2-7; 9 bases are a match to TRBD1. The TCR sequence derives from an adult woman with Graves' disease, either hyperthyroidism or ophthalmopathy (not recorded which). In DNA, the CDR3 is TGTGCCAGTAGTATCCGGACAGGGGACTACGAGCAGTACTTC. The encoded protein is CASSIRTGDYEQYF.